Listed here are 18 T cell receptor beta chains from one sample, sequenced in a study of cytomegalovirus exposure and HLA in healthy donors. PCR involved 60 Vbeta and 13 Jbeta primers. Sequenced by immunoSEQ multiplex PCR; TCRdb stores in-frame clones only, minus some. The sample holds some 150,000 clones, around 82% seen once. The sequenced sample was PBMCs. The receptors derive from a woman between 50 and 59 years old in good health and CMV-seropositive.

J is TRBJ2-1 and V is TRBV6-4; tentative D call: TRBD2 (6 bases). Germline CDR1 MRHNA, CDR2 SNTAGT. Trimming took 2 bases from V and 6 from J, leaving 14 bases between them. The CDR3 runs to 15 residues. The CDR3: CASSDPKGGSNEQFF. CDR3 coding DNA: TGTGCCAGCAGTGACCCTAAGGGAGGTTCCAATGAGCAGTTCTTC.

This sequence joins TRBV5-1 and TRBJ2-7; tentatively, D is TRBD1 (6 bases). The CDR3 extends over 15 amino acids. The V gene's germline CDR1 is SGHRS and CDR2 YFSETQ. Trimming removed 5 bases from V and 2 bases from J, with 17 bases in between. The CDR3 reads CASSPGLGATYEQYF. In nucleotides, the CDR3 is TGCGCCAGCAGTCCAGGCTTGGGGGCGACCTACGAGCAGTACTTC.

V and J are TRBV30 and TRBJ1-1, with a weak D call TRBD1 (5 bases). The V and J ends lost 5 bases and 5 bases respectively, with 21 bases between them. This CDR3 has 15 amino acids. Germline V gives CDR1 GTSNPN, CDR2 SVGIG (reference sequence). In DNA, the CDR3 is TGTGCCTGGCATACGCTGGGCCTCCAGGGAACTGAAGCTTTCTTT. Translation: CAWHTLGLQGTEAFF.

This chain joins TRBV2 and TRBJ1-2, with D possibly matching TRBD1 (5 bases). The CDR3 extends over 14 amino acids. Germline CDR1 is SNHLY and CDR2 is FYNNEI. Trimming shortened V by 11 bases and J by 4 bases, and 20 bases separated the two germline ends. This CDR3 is CAGTVRGGGYGYTF. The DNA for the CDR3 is TGTGCCGGAACTGTGAGGGGAGGCGGCTATGGCTACACCTTC.

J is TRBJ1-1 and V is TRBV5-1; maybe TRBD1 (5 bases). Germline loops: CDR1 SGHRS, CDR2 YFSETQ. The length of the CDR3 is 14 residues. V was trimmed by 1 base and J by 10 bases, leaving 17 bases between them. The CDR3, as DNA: TGCGCCAGCAGCTTGCGAGGGGAGGGAAGTGGAGCTTTCTTT. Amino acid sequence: CASSLRGEGSGAFF.

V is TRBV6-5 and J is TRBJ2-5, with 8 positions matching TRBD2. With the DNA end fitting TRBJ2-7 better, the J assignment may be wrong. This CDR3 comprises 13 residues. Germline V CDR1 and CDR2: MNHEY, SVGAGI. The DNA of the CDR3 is TGTGCCAGCAGTAACGGGGGGGGTTACGAGCAGTACTTC. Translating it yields CASSNGGGYEQYF.

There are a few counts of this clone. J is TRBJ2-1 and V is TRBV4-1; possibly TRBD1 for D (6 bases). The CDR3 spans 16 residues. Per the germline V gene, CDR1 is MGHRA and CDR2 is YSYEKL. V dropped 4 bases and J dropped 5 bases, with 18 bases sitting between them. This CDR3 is CASSLKTGLGNNEQFF. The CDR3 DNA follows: TGCGCCAGCAGCCTTAAAACAGGGTTAGGAAACAATGAGCAGTTCTTC.

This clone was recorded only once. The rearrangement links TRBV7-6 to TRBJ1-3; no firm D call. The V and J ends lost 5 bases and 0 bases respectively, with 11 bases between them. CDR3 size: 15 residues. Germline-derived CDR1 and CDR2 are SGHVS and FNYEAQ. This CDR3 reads CASSTQQSSGNTIYF. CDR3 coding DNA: TGTGCCAGCAGCACCCAACAGAGCTCTGGAAACACCATATATTTT.

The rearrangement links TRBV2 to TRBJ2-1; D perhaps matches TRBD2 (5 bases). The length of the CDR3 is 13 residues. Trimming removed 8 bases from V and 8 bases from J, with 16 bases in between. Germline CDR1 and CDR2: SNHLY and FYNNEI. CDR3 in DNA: TGTGCCAGCCGCCCCCCATCGGGGTATGAGCAGTTCTTC. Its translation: CASRPPSGYEQFF.

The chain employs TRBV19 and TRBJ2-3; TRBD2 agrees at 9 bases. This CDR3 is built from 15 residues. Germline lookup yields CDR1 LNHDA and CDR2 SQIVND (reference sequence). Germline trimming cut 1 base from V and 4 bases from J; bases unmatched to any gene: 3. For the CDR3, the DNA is TGTGCCAGTAGTATAGTGGCGGGGGGGCCAGATACGCAGTATTTT. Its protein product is CASSIVAGGPDTQYF.

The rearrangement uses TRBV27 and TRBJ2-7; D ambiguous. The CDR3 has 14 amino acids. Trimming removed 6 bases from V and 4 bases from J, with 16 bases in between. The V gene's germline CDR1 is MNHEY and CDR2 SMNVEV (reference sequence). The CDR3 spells CASRKRQGAYEQYF. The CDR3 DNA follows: TGTGCCAGCAGGAAGAGACAAGGCGCTTACGAGCAGTACTTC.

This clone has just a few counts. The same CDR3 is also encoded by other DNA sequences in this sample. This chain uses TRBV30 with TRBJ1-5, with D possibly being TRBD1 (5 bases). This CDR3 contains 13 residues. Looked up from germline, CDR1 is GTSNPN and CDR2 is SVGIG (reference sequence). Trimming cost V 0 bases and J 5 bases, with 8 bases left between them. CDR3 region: CAWSVGGDQPQHF. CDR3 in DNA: TGTGCCTGGAGTGTGGGAGGGGATCAGCCCCAGCATTTT.

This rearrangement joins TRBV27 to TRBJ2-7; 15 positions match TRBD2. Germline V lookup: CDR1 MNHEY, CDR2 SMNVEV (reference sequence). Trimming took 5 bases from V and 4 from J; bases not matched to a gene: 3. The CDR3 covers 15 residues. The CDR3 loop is CASSVGTSGGYEQYF. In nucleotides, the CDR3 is TGTGCCAGCAGTGTAGGGACTAGCGGGGGGTACGAGCAGTACTTC.

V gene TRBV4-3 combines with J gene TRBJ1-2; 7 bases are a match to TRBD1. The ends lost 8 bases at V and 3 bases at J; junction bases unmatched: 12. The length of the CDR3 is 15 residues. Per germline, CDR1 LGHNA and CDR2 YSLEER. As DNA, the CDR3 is TGCGCCAGCGGAGGACAGGTGGGGCTGGACTATGGCTACACCTTC. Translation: CASGGQVGLDYGYTF.

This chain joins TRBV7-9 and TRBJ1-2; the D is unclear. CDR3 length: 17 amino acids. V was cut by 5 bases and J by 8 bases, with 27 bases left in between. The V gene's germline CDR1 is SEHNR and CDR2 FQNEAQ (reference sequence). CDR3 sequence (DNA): TGTGCCAGCAGCCCTTTAGTGGTCCTGACTCTCTCCCGGGGCTACACCTTC. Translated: CASSPLVVLTLSRGYTF.

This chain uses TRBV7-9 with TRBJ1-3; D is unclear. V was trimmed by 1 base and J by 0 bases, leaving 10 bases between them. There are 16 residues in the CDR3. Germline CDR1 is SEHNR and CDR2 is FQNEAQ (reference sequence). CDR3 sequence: CASSLEPTVSGNTIYF. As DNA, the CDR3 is TGTGCCAGCAGCTTAGAGCCCACAGTCTCTGGAAACACCATATATTTT. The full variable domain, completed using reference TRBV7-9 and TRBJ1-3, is DTGVSQNPRHKITKRGQNVTFRCDPISEHNRLYWYRQTLGQGPEFLTYFQNEAQLEKSRLLSDRFSAERPKGSFSTLEIQRTEQGDSAMYLCASSLEPTVSGNTIYFGEGSWLTVV.

The CDR3 loop reads CASSYGNIQYF. CDR3 in DNA: TGTGCCAGCAGCTACGGGAACATTCAGTACTTC. This chain uses TRBV7-9 with TRBJ2-4; D is unclear. Trimming pared 4 bases from V and 7 bases from J, leaving 5 bases between. Germline V lookup: CDR1 SEHNR, CDR2 FQNEAQ (reference sequence). This CDR3 is 11 amino acids long.

CDR3 residues: CAWSPTSGGRYEQYF. In DNA, the CDR3 is TGTGCCTGGAGTCCTACTAGCGGGGGCCGGTACGAGCAGTACTTC. V is TRBV30 and J is TRBJ2-7; TRBD2 agrees at 11 bases. This CDR3 contains 15 residues. V lost 2 bases and J lost 4; bases outside the gene matches: 7. In germline, CDR1 is GTSNPN, CDR2 SVGIG (reference sequence).